The present entry profiles one TCR beta chain with its context. Its antigen remains unidentified. This sample was taken from a study of T cell therapy after organ transplantation. Study-wide background: Short-term post-therapy blood was drawn 4 to 8 weeks after therapy ended.

Repertoires were generated with immunoSEQ multiplex PCR, while TCRdb's copy carries only in-frame clones and drops some. The sample lists almost 20,000 clones; roughly four fifths were seen once. Findings and caveats of the study: Poor CD8+ T cell yield may explain few expansions in nonresponders.

As for time point: 4-8 weeks after completion of therapy. The clonotype originates from a human patient who had received a solid organ transplant and had CMV disease. Some T cells may arise from the graft donor. The sequenced sample was CD8+ T cells from blood, obtained after autologous CMV-specific T cell therapy.

The CDR3 nucleotides are TGTGCCAGCAGCCTTGGGGGGGGCGATATCGGCAATGAGCAGTTCTTC. Translated, it gives CASSLGGGDIGNEQFF. This sequence joins TRBV7-8 and TRBJ2-1, with D possibly matching TRBD2 (7 bases). V was trimmed by 5 bases and J by 6 bases, leaving 20 bases between them. Germline loops: CDR1 SGHVS, CDR2 FQNEAQ. The CDR3 totals 16 residues.